These 8 T cell receptor beta chains were sequenced from one sample in a study of T cell responses to AZD1222 COVID-19 vaccine. Profiled with immunoSEQ multiplex PCR; TCRdb holds only in-frame clones, not every one. The data hold approximately 120,000 clones, with more than 80% observed a single time. The sample here was peripheral blood, taken on day 0 of AZD1222 vaccination. The receptor set was obtained from an adult in good health.

This chain uses TRBV7-2 with TRBJ1-3, with TRBD1 matching over 9 bases. CDR3 size: 14 residues. CDR1 is SGHTA, CDR2 FQGNSA, per germline. V shed 6 bases and J 4 bases; nucleotides not matched to a gene: 4. CDR3 DNA: TGTGCCAGCAGGGGGACAGGGTCAGGAAACACCATATATTTT. Residues: CASRGTGSGNTIYF. Supplemented by reference TRBV7-2 and TRBJ1-3, the full variable domain reads GAGVSQSPSNKVTEKGKDVELRCDPISGHTALYWYRQSLGQGLEFLIYFQGNSAPDKSGLPSDRFSAERTGGSVSTLTIQRTQQEDSAVYLCASRGTGSGNTIYFGEGSWLTVV.

This clone was observed once. This chain links TRBV28 with TRBJ1-2; 7 bases are a match to TRBD1. V was clipped by 3 bases and J by 6 bases; unmatched bases: 10. There are 15 residues in the CDR3. The germline CDR1 and CDR2 sequences are MDHEN and SYDVKM. In DNA form, the CDR3 reads TGTGCCAGCAGTTTGCAGGGGGTCCTGATTGATGGCTACACCTTC. Translation: CASSLQGVLIDGYTF.

This chain connects TRBV24-1 to TRBJ1-4; D not certain. Germline CDR1 is KGHDR and CDR2 is SFDVKD. The CDR3 loop spans 15 amino acids. The V and J ends lost 3 bases and 8 bases respectively, with 15 bases between them. The CDR3 sequence is CATSDPQTFGEKLFF. In DNA form, the CDR3 reads TGTGCCACCAGTGATCCCCAGACTTTCGGCGAAAAACTGTTTTTT.

The chain links TRBV7-9 to TRBJ2-7; TRBD2 aligns across 8 bases. Germline CDR1 reads SEHNR; CDR2 reads FQNEAQ (reference sequence). This CDR3 has 13 amino acids. The V gene end was trimmed by 6 bases and the J gene end by 3 bases; junction bases not matched to a gene: 4. The DNA for the CDR3 is TGTGCCAGCAGTCTTAGCGGGGTCTACGAGCAGTACTTC. Translated, it gives CASSLSGVYEQYF.

The gene calls are TRBV3-1 (or the pseudogene TRBV3-2) and TRBJ2-1; no reliable D call. Between the trimmed V and J ends, which lost 2 bases and 3 bases, there was a span of 5 bases. The CDR3 runs to 13 residues. Germline V gene sequence: CDR1 LGHDT, CDR2 YNNKEL (reference sequence). In DNA, the CDR3 is TGTGCCAGCAGCCAATTATTCTACAATGAGCAGTTCTTC. It yields the protein CASSQLFYNEQFF.

The V and J genes are TRBV5-1 and TRBJ1-4, with TRBD1 identical over 7 bases. CDR1 SGHRS and CDR2 YFSETQ come from the germline V gene. The V segment lost 6 bases and the J segment 7 bases; nucleotides outside the gene matches: 9. The CDR3 is 14 residues long. In DNA form, the CDR3 reads TGCGCCAGCAATCGAGGAGGGGGCGGTGAAAAACTGTTTTTT. Translation: CASNRGGGGEKLFF. Full variable domain (missing parts from reference TRBV5-1 and TRBJ1-4): KAGVTQTPRYLIKTRGQQVTLSCSPISGHRSVSWYQQTPGQGLQFLFEYFSETQRNKGNFPGRFSGRQFSNSRSEMNVSTLELGDSALYLCASNRGGGGEKLFFGSGTQLSVL.

The chain links TRBV3-1 (or the pseudogene TRBV3-2) to TRBJ2-2; D could derive from TRBD1 or TRBD2 (5 bases each). Trimming cost V 4 bases and J 8 bases, with 23 bases left between them. Germline-derived CDR1 and CDR2 are LGHDT and YNNKEL (reference sequence). The CDR3 length is 17 residues. CDR3 in amino acids: CASSPHTGLRGPGELFF. The DNA for the CDR3 is TGTGCCAGCAGCCCCCACACCGGTTTAAGGGGACCGGGGGAGCTGTTTTTT.

The chain has TRBV5-1 and TRBJ1-2; tentative D call: TRBD1 (5 bases). With 4 bases removed from V and 8 bases from J, the gap between germline ends came to 15 bases. The germline V gene has CDR1 SGHRS and CDR2 YFSETQ. This CDR3 spans 13 amino acids. Here the CDR3 DNA reads TGCGCCAGCAGCCCCCGAGACAGCGGAGGCTACACCTTC. Protein: CASSPRDSGGYTF.